The rows below give T cell receptor beta chains drawn from one sample of a study of shared clonotypes between healthy human individuals. The repertoire was sequenced with immunoSEQ multiplex PCR; TCRdb's copy has only in-frame clones and lacks some. The sample gives approximately 2,200,000 clones, 85% to 95% of which show up once; about 1.8% is in the top ten. Sequencing was performed on naive CD8+ T cells from PBMCs. Receptor source: a man between 18 and 29 years old in good health. Some clones in this sample may be carry-over from other donors' samples. Each CDR3 is given with its conserved first and last residue. The order of the fields is J gene, V gene, CDR3 protein.

TRBJ2-1 TRBV4-3 CASSQGGGGRADNEQFF
TRBJ1-1 TRBV4-2 CASSQVGQGIEAFF
TRBJ1-1 TRBV7-8 CASRNSAITEAFF
TRBJ2-7 TRBV7-2 CASTTFGGAAYEQYF
TRBJ2-1 TRBV7-3 CASGVGSDEQFF
TRBJ1-1 TRBV6-6 CASSYGWGGNTEAFF
TRBJ2-7 TRBV27 CASSASRGQVIYEQYF
TRBJ2-7 TRBV29-1 CSVEEPRASSYEQYF
TRBJ1-2 TRBV4-3 CASSRGTGLGYGYTF
TRBJ2-7 TRBV27 CASSARGQREQYF
TRBJ2-7 TRBV25-1 CASSDPSNLGSYEQYF
TRBJ2-7 TRBV7-6 CASSPDLTYEQYF
TRBJ1-1 TRBV27 CASSRIEGEAFF
TRBJ1-1 TRBV2 CARAGRRDTEAFF
TRBJ2-1 TRBV7-9 CASGAGETSGDEQFF
TRBJ2-1 TRBV6-5 CASSYPAGGNEQFF
TRBJ1-2 TRBV28 CASRQHSQTPTNYGYTF